The present T cell receptor beta chain was sequenced within a study of OX40 agonist ivuxolimab in advanced cancers. Study overall: Antecedent anti-PD-1, anti-PD-L1 or anti-CTLA-4 therapy was permissible, with 30% to 50% having received some.

Germline lookup yields CDR1 MNHNY and CDR2 SVGAGI (reference sequence). This CDR3 spans 15 amino acids. V lost 5 bases and J lost 1; bases outside the gene matches: 8. Remarks on this clone: As yet, its antigen is unknown.

The assay was immunoSEQ multiplex PCR, and TCRdb's table has in-frame clones only and misses some. The data show some 30,000 clones, with about 88% seen just once and about a quarter held by the top ten. Findings and limits, study-wide: At 0.1 to 3.0 mg/kg and by week 6, CD4+ and CD8+ T cells in the blood had expanded clonally.

The chain employs TRBV6-6 and TRBJ2-7; 7 bases map to TRBD2. Sample: CD4+ or CD8+ T cells sorted from blood, taken in a trial of the OX40 agonist ivuxolimab. The receptor's source is an adult with an advanced solid tumor such as melanoma, head and neck, liver or kidney cancer. DNA for the CDR3: TGTGCCAGCAGTGCCGAGGCTAGCGGTTCCTACGAGCAGTACTTC. Protein sequence: CASSAEASGSYEQYF.